These 27 T cell receptor beta chains were all obtained from the same sample, sequenced in a study of cytomegalovirus exposure and HLA in healthy donors. The PCR used 60 Vbeta and 13 Jbeta primers. Profiled with immunoSEQ multiplex PCR; TCRdb holds only in-frame clones, not every one. The sample records about 140,000 clones, approximately 84% being singletons. The material sequenced was PBMCs. The receptors stem from a man younger than 40 in good health and CMV-seropositive.

The V and J genes are TRBV9 and TRBJ2-3; D might be TRBD2 (6 bases). CDR3 length: 10 residues. V shed 3 bases and J shed 10 bases, with 6 bases lying between them. In germline, CDR1 is SGDLS, CDR2 YYNGEE. CDR3 loop: CASSGGAQYF. Written as DNA, the CDR3 is TGTGCCAGCAGCGGGGGGGCGCAGTATTTT.

The chain joins TRBV5-1 to TRBJ2-7; unclear D gene. V lost 2 bases and J 5 bases, leaving 14 bases between the germline ends. This CDR3 comprises 14 residues. Per germline, CDR1 SGHRS and CDR2 YFSETQ. The CDR3 coding sequence is TGCGCCAGCAGCTTCGAACGGGTCCGGGACGAGCAGTACTTC. It is translated as CASSFERVRDEQYF.

J is TRBJ2-3 and V is TRBV2; 16 bases align to TRBD2. Germline lookup yields CDR1 SNHLY and CDR2 FYNNEI. Losses at the gene ends were 8 bases for V and 14 bases for J; bases not matched to a gene: 4. The CDR3 is made up of 12 amino acids. The CDR3 here is CASGTSGGASYF. In DNA form, the CDR3 reads TGTGCCAGCGGGACTAGCGGGGGGGCCTCGTATTTT.

The CDR3 protein is CASSFELAGGPKENEQFF. As DNA, the CDR3 is TGCGCCAGCAGCTTTGAACTAGCGGGAGGGCCAAAAGAGAATGAGCAGTTCTTC. The V call is TRBV5-1, the J call TRBJ2-1; TRBD2 agrees at 13 bases. V trimming: 2 bases; J trimming: 7 bases; junction bases outside the gene matches: 12. This CDR3 region has 18 residues. Germline CDR1 reads SGHRS; CDR2 reads YFSETQ.

This clone was seen only a few times. V is TRBV29-1 and J is TRBJ1-4; TRBD1 matches at 7 bases. The germline gives CDR1 SQVTM, CDR2 ANQGSEA. Trimming cost V 3 bases and J 8 bases; bases outside gene matches: 3. The CDR3 covers 12 residues. The CDR3 spells CSVDQGEEKLFF. The CDR3 coding sequence is TGCAGCGTTGACCAGGGGGAAGAAAAACTGTTTTTT.

The CDR3 protein is CAVQRISSTDTQYF. CDR3 coding DNA: TGTGCCGTTCAGCGGATTTCTAGCACAGATACGCAGTATTTT. This sequence joins TRBV2 and TRBJ2-3, with D possibly being TRBD2 (5 bases). V lost 11 bases to trimming and J lost 0 bases, with 15 bases between them. The germline V gene has CDR1 SNHLY and CDR2 FYNNEI. The CDR3 extends over 14 amino acids.

The rearrangement joins TRBV28 to TRBJ2-1; 7 nucleotides line up with TRBD2. Germline values: CDR1 MDHEN, CDR2 SYDVKM. Trimming took 2 bases from V and 13 from J; bases not matched to a gene: 2. The CDR3 has 11 residues. CDR3 residues: CASSLRLAQFF. The CDR3 DNA sequence: TGTGCCAGCAGTTTACGACTAGCTCAGTTCTTC.

The chain uses TRBV19 and TRBJ2-6; D call uncertain. The CDR3 has 17 amino acids. Per germline, CDR1 LNHDA and CDR2 SQIVND (reference sequence). Between the trimmed V and J ends, which lost 4 bases and 4 bases, there was a span of 17 bases. CDR3 nucleotides: TGTGCCAGTAGTACCATGCCCGGAGTGTCCGGGGCCAACGTCCTGACTTTC. Its translation is CASSTMPGVSGANVLTF. The whole variable domain, remainder taken from reference TRBV19 and TRBJ2-6, is DGGITQSPKYLFRKEGQNVTLSCEQNLNHDAMYWYRQDPGQGLRLIYYSQIVNDFQKGDIAEGYSVSREKKESFPLTVTSAQKNPTAFYLCASSTMPGVSGANVLTFGAGSRLTVL.

The rearrangement uses TRBV5-4 and TRBJ2-7, with D possibly TRBD2 on 6 matching bases. Trimming removed 4 bases from V and 0 bases from J, with 20 bases in between. This CDR3 has 17 residues. Germline assignment: CDR1 SGHNT and CDR2 YYREEE (reference sequence). The CDR3 DNA is TGTGCCAGCAGCCTTTCGGGGGTTTCCTTATACTCCTACGAGCAGTACTTC. Protein sequence: CASSLSGVSLYSYEQYF.

This clone was observed a single time. The chain combines TRBV6-6 with TRBJ1-6, with D possibly being TRBD1 (6 bases). Trimming pared 6 bases from V and 10 bases from J, leaving 10 bases between. This CDR3 region has 12 residues. The germline V gene has CDR1 MNHNY and CDR2 SVGAGI (reference sequence). The CDR3 region is CASSQGRSPLHF. The CDR3 DNA follows: TGTGCCAGCAGCCAGGGGCGATCACCCCTCCACTTT.

This chain links TRBV28 with TRBJ2-1, with a tentative D call TRBD1 (7 bases). This CDR3 contains 16 residues. Germline assignment: CDR1 MDHEN and CDR2 SYDVKM. Deletions cut 1 base from V and 3 bases from J, with 13 bases between. CDR3 DNA: TGTGCCAGCAGTTTATCAGGGGGGACAGACTACAATGAGCAGTTCTTC. Its translation is CASSLSGGTDYNEQFF. Complete variable domain (other parts from reference TRBV28 and TRBJ2-1): DVKVTQSSRYLVKRTGEKVFLECVQDMDHENMFWYRQDPGLGLRLIYFSYDVKMKEKGDIPEGYSVSREKKERFSLILESASTNQTSMYLCASSLSGGTDYNEQFFGPGTRLTVL.

This chain connects TRBV7-9 to TRBJ1-1; TRBD1 aligns across 8 bases. This CDR3 is built from 17 residues. The germline CDR1 and CDR2 sequences are SEHNR and FQNEAQ (reference sequence). Trimming cost V 2 bases and J 0 bases; bases outside gene matches: 8. The CDR3 reads CASSLRTGSGLNTEAFF. The DNA of the CDR3 is TGTGCCAGCAGCTTAAGGACAGGGAGTGGTTTGAACACTGAAGCTTTCTTT.

In DNA form, the CDR3 reads TGTGCCACCAGCAGAGATCGGAACACCATATATTTT. Protein: CATSRDRNTIYF. J is TRBJ1-3 and V is TRBV15; D call uncertain. CDR1 and CDR2 (germline): LNHNV, YYDKDF (reference sequence). The V and J ends lost 0 bases and 7 bases respectively, with 4 bases between them. The CDR3 loop spans 12 amino acids.

This clone occurred a few times. V usage is TRBV2 and J usage is TRBJ2-6; no clear D gene. The V and J ends lost 2 bases and 0 bases respectively, with 11 bases between them. CDR1 is SNHLY and CDR2 is FYNNEI in the germline V gene. The CDR3 consists of 17 residues. This CDR3 is CASSELAASSGANVLTF. CDR3 nucleotides: TGTGCCAGCAGTGAATTGGCGGCCAGCTCTGGGGCCAACGTCCTGACTTTC.

The table lists this clone with a few counts. The genes are TRBV28 and TRBJ2-2, with 8 bases lining up with TRBD2. CDR1 and CDR2 from the germline V gene are MDHEN and SYDVKM. The J segment lost 5 bases and the V segment lost 7 bases, leaving 6 bases of the junction unmatched. The CDR3 spans 14 residues. The CDR3 spells CASKGTGGTGELFF. CDR3 nucleotides: TGTGCCAGCAAAGGGACGGGGGGGACCGGGGAGCTGTTTTTT.

J is TRBJ2-7 and V is TRBV30; tentatively, D is TRBD2 (5 bases). Per the germline V gene, CDR1 is GTSNPN and CDR2 is SVGIG (reference sequence). The CDR3 has 13 amino acids. The germline V and J ends were trimmed by 1 base and 3 bases, with 10 bases remaining between them. The CDR3: CAWSEGAGYEQYF. CDR3 bases: TGTGCCTGGAGTGAGGGAGCTGGCTACGAGCAGTACTTC.

This clone was seen just once. This CDR3 is CASSSGTTTNDEQFF. The CDR3 DNA follows: TGCGCCAGCAGCTCCGGGACTACTACGAACGATGAGCAGTTCTTC. The chain combines TRBV5-1 with TRBJ2-1, with 7 bases matching TRBD2. With V trimmed by 3 bases and J by 8 bases, 11 bases remained unmatched. CDR1 is SGHRS and CDR2 is YFSETQ in the germline V gene. This CDR3 has 15 residues.

Regarding this clone: Other DNA sequences in the same sample also yield this CDR3. The chain employs TRBV28 and TRBJ1-4, with D possibly matching TRBD1 (5 bases). The germline CDR1 and CDR2 sequences are MDHEN and SYDVKM. Trimming pared 6 bases from V and 9 bases from J, leaving 23 bases between. The CDR3 consists of 16 residues. DNA of the CDR3: TGTGCCAGCAGCCGTCCCGGGACTCGTTTCTTGAAAAAACTGTTTTTT. It encodes CASSRPGTRFLKKLFF.

This rearrangement joins TRBV10-3 to TRBJ2-3; D gene ambiguous. V lost 8 bases and J lost 4, with 13 bases in between. Germline loops: CDR1 ENHRY, CDR2 SYGVKD. The CDR3 consists of 13 residues. DNA of the CDR3: TGTGCCATCGCCCCTATGGGCGCAGATACGCAGTATTTT. It is translated as CAIAPMGADTQYF.

The chain carries TRBV4-2 and TRBJ2-1; 8 bases are a match to TRBD2. Per germline, CDR1 LGHNA and CDR2 YNFKEQ. This CDR3 spans 16 amino acids. V was clipped by 2 bases and J by 5 bases; unmatched bases: 8. As DNA, the CDR3 is TGTGCCAGCAGCCAACCCACTAGCGGCCCAAACAATGAGCAGTTCTTC. Translation gives CASSQPTSGPNNEQFF.

The chain is built from TRBV2 and TRBJ2-2; 10 bases match TRBD1. CDR1 SNHLY and CDR2 FYNNEI come from the germline V gene. The CDR3 runs to 15 residues. J was trimmed by 7 bases and V by 4 bases; bases with no gene match: 6. This CDR3 reads CASSGTGGWIGELFF. CDR3 nucleotides: TGTGCCAGCAGTGGGACAGGGGGGTGGATCGGGGAGCTGTTTTTT.

The gene calls are TRBV5-8 and TRBJ1-1; D is possibly TRBD1 (6 bases). The germline gives CDR1 SGHTS, CDR2 YDEGEE. Trimming left V 4 bases short and J 0 bases short, with 22 bases between. The CDR3 consists of 18 residues. The CDR3: CASSPAMGAVNVNTEAFF. Here the CDR3 DNA reads TGTGCCAGCAGCCCGGCGATGGGGGCTGTTAACGTGAACACTGAAGCTTTCTTT.

This rearrangement joins TRBV6-1 to TRBJ2-3; perhaps TRBD2 as D (5 bases). Germline V lookup: CDR1 MNHNS, CDR2 SASEGT. This CDR3 spans 14 amino acids. Trimming shortened V by 6 bases and J by 0 bases, and 10 bases separated the two germline ends. Here the CDR3 DNA reads TGTGCCAGCAGCAATGGGGAGAGCACAGATACGCAGTATTTT. The encoded protein is CASSNGESTDTQYF.

The chain employs TRBV6-4 and TRBJ1-4, with 8 bases matching TRBD1. CDR3 length: 17 residues. Germline CDR1 and CDR2: MRHNA and SNTAGT. After removal of 0 bases from V and 2 bases from J, the junction contained 5 bases not matched to a gene. The CDR3 bases are TGTGCCAGCAGTGACTCGGGCAGGGGGCGCACTAATGAAAAACTGTTTTTT. Its protein product is CASSDSGRGRTNEKLFF.

The DNA of the CDR3 is TGTGCCAGCAGCCAATTAGGGGCCGAAAAACTGTTTTTT. Its protein product is CASSQLGAEKLFF. The chain employs TRBV9 and TRBJ1-4; D perhaps matches TRBD1 (5 bases). CDR3 length: 13 amino acids. Germline CDR1 is SGDLS and CDR2 is YYNGEE. Trimming stripped 4 bases from V and 8 bases from J, with 12 bases between.

This rearrangement joins TRBV11-2 to TRBJ1-1; no clear D gene. The CDR3 has 15 residues. V shed 4 bases and J shed 5 bases, with 17 bases lying between them. CDR1 and CDR2 (germline): SGHAT, FQNNGV. The DNA of the CDR3 is TGTGCCAGCAGCTCTGTGAGAGGAGGTGGAACTGAAGCTTTCTTT. This sequence encodes CASSSVRGGGTEAFF.

The chain uses TRBV28 and TRBJ1-1; D is perhaps TRBD1 (6 bases). V was cut by 4 bases and J by 1 base, with 10 bases left in between. Germline lookup yields CDR1 MDHEN and CDR2 SYDVKM. CDR3 length equals 14 residues. In nucleotides, the CDR3 is TGTGCCAGCAGTTCCGGGACATCGAACACTGAAGCTTTCTTT. This gives the protein CASSSGTSNTEAFF.